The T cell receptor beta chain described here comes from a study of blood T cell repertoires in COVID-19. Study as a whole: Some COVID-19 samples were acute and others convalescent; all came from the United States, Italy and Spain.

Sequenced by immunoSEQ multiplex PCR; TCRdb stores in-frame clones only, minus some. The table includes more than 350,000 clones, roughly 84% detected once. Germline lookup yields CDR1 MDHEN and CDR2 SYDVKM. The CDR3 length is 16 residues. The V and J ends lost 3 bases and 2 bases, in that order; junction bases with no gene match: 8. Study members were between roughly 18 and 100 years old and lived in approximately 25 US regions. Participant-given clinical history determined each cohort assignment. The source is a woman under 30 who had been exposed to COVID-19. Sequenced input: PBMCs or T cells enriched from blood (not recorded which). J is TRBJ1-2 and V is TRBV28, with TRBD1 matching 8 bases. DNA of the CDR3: TGTGCCAGCAGTTTCTTCGTAGGGACAGGAAACTATGGCTACACCTTC. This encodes CASSFFVGTGNYGYTF.